The clone carrying this T cell receptor beta chain was counted only a few times. Its antigen is as yet unknown. V shed 4 bases and J shed 6 bases, with 13 bases lying between them. CDR3 size: 14 residues. Germline V gene data show CDR1 as MGHRA and CDR2 as YSYEKL. The data belong to a study of cytomegalovirus exposure and HLA in healthy donors. About the research overall: Inside one of the first data releases sat about 91 million unique TCRs taken from HLA-typed donors.

Whole-study results and caveats: The study labeled 180 or so TCR beta chains cytomegalovirus-associated. Accurate predictions that matched the HLA-A and HLA-B alleles of most subjects were reportedly made from TCR beta sequences. Differences between HLA loci emerged in a later analysis of TCR association rates, with DRB1 most and HLA-C fewest.

The study ran its PCR with 60 Vbeta and 13 Jbeta primers. The table came from immunoSEQ multiplex PCR; TCRdb's copy has only in-frame clones and leaves some out. The sample includes about 80,000 clones, 80% of them seen just once. The specimen was PBMCs. The receptor was derived from a man in his forties or fifties in good health and CMV-seropositive. The chain is built from TRBV4-1 and TRBJ1-5; D remains unclear. The CDR3 protein is CASSPPERSQPQHF. CDR3 DNA sequence: TGCGCCAGCAGCCCCCCCGAAAGGAGTCAGCCCCAGCATTTT.